This TCR beta chain was observed in a study of cytomegalovirus exposure and HLA in healthy donors. The PCR made use of 60 Vbeta and 13 Jbeta primers. Only in-frame clones appear in the TCRdb table, and some are missing; sequencing was by immunoSEQ multiplex PCR. The sample consists of 200,000 or so clones, 80% to 85% of them appearing once. Material for sequencing was PBMCs. This clonotype was obtained from a boy younger than 18 in good health and CMV-seronegative.

CDR3 residues: CASSLGGLEETQYF. The CDR3 bases are TGTGCCAGCAGCTTAGGCGGACTGGAAGAGACCCAGTACTTC. This chain links TRBV11-1 with TRBJ2-5; the D gene is possibly TRBD2 (5 bases). This CDR3 comprises 14 residues. Trimming cost V 1 base and J 3 bases, with 9 bases left between them. The germline V gene encodes CDR1 SGHAT and CDR2 FQDESV (reference sequence). Full variable domain (missing parts from reference TRBV11-1 and TRBJ2-5): EAEVAQSPRYKITEKSQAVAFWCDPISGHATLYWYRQILGQGPELLVQFQDESVVDDSQLPKDRFSAERLKGVDSTLKIQPAELGDSAMYLCASSLGGLEETQYFGPGTRLLVL.